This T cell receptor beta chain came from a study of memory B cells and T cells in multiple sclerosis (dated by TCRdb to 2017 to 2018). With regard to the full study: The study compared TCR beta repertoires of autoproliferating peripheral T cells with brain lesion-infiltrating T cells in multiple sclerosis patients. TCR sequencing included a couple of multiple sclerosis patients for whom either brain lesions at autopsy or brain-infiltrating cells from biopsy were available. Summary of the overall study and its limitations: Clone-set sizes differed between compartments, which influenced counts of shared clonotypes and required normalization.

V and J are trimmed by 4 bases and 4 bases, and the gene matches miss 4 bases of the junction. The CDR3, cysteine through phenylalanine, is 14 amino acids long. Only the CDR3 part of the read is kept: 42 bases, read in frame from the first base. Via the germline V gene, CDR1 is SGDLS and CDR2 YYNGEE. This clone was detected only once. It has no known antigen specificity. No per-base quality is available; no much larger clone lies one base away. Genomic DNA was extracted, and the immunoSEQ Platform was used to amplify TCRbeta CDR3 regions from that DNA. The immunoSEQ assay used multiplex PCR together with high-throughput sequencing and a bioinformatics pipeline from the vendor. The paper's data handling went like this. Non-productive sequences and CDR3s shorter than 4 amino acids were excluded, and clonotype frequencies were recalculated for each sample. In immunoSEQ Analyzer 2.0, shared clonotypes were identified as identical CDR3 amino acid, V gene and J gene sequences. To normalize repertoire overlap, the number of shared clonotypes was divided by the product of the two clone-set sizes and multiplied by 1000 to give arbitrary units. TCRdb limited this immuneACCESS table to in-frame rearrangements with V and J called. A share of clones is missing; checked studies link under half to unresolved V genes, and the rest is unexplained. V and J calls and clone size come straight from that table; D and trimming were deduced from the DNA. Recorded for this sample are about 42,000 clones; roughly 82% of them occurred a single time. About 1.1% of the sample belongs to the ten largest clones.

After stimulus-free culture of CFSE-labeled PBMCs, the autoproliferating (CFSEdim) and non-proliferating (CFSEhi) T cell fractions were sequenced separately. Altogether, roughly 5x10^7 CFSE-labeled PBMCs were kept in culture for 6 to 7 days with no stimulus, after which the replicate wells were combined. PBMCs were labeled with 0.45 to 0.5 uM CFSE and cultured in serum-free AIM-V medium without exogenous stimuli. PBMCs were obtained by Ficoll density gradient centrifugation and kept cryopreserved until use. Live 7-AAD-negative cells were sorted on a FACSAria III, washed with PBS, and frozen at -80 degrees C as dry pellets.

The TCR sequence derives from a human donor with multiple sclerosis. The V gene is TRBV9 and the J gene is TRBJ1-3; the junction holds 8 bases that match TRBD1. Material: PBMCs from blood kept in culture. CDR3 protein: CASSIRDRGNTIYF. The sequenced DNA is TGTGCCAGCAGCATACGGGACAGGGGAAACACCATATATTTT.